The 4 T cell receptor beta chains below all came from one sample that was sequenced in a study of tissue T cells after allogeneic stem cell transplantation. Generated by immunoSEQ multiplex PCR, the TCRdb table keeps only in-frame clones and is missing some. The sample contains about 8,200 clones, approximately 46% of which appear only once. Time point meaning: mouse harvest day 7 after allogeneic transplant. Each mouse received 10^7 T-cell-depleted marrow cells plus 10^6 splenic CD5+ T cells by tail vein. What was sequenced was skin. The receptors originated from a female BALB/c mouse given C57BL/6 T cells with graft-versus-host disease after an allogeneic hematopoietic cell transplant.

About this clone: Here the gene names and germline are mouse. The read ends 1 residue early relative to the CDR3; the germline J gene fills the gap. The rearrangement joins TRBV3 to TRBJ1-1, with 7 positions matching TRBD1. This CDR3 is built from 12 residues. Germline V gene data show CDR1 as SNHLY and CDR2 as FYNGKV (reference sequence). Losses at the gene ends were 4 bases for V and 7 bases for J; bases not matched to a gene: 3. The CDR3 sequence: CASSSRDREVFF. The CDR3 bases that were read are TGTGCCAGCAGCTCCCGGGACAGAGAAGTCTTC.

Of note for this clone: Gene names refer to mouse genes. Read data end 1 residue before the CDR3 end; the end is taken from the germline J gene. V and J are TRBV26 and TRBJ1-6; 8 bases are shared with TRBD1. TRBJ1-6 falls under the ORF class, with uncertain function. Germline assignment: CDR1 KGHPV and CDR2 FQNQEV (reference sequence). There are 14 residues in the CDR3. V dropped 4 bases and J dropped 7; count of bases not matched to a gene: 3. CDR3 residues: CASSQTGANSPLYF. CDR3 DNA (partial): TGTGCCAGCAGTCAGACAGGGGCCAATTCGCCCCTCTAC.

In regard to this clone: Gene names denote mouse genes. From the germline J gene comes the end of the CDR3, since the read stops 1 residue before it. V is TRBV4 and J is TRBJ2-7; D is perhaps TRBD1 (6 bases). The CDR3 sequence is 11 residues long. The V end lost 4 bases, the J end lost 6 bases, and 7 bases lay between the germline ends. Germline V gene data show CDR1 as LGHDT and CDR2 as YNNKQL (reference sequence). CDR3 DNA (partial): TGTGCCAGCAGCTCAGGGGTTGAACAGTAC. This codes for CASSSGVEQY. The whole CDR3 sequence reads CASSSGVEQYF.

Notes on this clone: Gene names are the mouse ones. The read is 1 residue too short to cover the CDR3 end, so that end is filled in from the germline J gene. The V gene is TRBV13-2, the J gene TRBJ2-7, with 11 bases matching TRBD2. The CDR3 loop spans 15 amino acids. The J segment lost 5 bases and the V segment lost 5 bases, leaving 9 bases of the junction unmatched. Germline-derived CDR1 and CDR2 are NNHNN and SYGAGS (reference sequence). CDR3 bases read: TGTGCCAGCGGGGAAACACTGGGGGGGCGCGATGAACAGTAC. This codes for CASGETLGGRDEQY. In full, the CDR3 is CASGETLGGRDEQYF.